Listed here are 14 T cell receptor beta chains from one sample, sequenced in a study of response to subunit inactivated influenza vaccine. From the RT-PCR reads, TCRdb called clonotypes with MiXCR, one entry per CDR3 protein. The sample includes about half a million distinct CDR3 sequences, roughly 27% of them seen just once. Sequencing was performed on CD4+ T cells sorted from PBMCs, taken 4 to 6 days after vaccination. The receptors originated from a man aged 50 or older who received an inactivated influenza vaccine.

This clonotype was seen many times. V gene TRBV5-5 combines with J gene TRBJ2-1; 9 bases are a match to TRBD1. The ends lost 4 bases at V and 7 bases at J; junction bases unmatched: 6. Germline lookup yields CDR1 SGHKS and CDR2 YYEKEE (reference sequence). CDR3 length: 14 amino acids. CDR3 bases: TGTGCCAGCAGCCCGCAGACAGGGGGAAATGAGCAGTTCTTC. It codes for CASSPQTGGNEQFF.

This clonotype was detected ten times or more. The rearrangement links TRBV12-3 or TRBV12-4 to TRBJ2-2; 10 bases agree with TRBD1. Trimming removed 6 bases from V and 5 bases from J; junction bases left unmatched: 12. The CDR3 has 17 amino acids. The CDR3 spells CASRHRKRDRGTGELFF. Written as DNA, the CDR3 is TGTGCCAGCAGACACCGAAAAAGGGACAGGGGTACCGGGGAGCTGTTTTTT.

This clonotype was detected many times. The chain employs TRBV29-1 and TRBJ2-1; D not certain. V was pared by 7 bases and J by 9 bases, with 13 bases between. This CDR3 region has 11 residues. Germline V gene data show CDR1 as SQVTM and CDR2 as ANQGSEA. The CDR3 sequence: CSAYEWGEQFF. In DNA form, the CDR3 reads TGCAGCGCCTATGAGTGGGGTGAGCAGTTCTTC.

This clonotype was counted between two and nine times. The chain recombines TRBV6-1 with TRBJ2-1; no reliable D call. V was cut by 7 bases and J by 0 bases, with 10 bases left in between. Looked up from germline, CDR1 is MNHNS and CDR2 is SASEGT. The CDR3 has 14 amino acids. CDR3 region: CASTKQSSYNEQFF. The CDR3 bases are TGTGCCAGCACAAAACAGAGCTCCTACAATGAGCAGTTCTTC.

The chain recombines TRBV12-3 or TRBV12-4 with TRBJ2-7; 12 bases are a match to TRBD2. The V gene end was trimmed by 8 bases and the J gene end by 4 bases; junction bases not matched to a gene: 3. This CDR3 is built from 13 residues. The CDR3 region has the DNA TGTGCCAGCGCACTAGCGGGAGGTTACGAGCAGTACTTC. Translating gives CASALAGGYEQYF.

This clonotype was observed a handful of times. This chain links TRBV29-1 with TRBJ2-7; D unresolved. In germline, CDR1 is SQVTM, CDR2 ANQGSEA. Trimming shortened V by 4 bases and J by 2 bases, and 6 bases separated the two germline ends. The CDR3 consists of 11 residues. CDR3 protein: CSVVDPYEQYF. The CDR3 nucleotides are TGCAGCGTTGTAGACCCCTACGAGCAGTACTTC.

The chain has TRBV20-1 and TRBJ1-6; D remains unclear. Trimming took 7 bases from V and 0 from J, leaving 13 bases between them. The length of the CDR3 is 15 residues. CDR1 and CDR2 from the germline V gene are DFQATT and SNEGSKA (reference sequence). As DNA, the CDR3 is TGCAGTGTCCCTGGGTCAGCCTCCTATAATTCACCCCTCCACTTT. Its translation is CSVPGSASYNSPLHF.

This clonotype was detected a few times. V is TRBV24-1 and J is TRBJ2-7; the D is unclear. The V gene lost 1 base and the J gene lost 1 base, with 10 bases spanning the gap. Germline CDR1 and CDR2: KGHDR and SFDVKD. The length of the CDR3 is 15 residues. The CDR3 is CATSDFVGGSYEQYF. The CDR3 bases are TGTGCCACCAGTGATTTTGTCGGTGGGTCCTACGAGCAGTACTTC.

The rearrangement links TRBV20-1 to TRBJ1-1; 9 nucleotides line up with TRBD1. This CDR3 has 15 residues. The junction had 7 bases not matched to a gene; V was cut back by 3 bases and J by 2 bases. CDR1 and CDR2 from the germline V gene are DFQATT and SNEGSKA (reference sequence). The CDR3 here is CSASFGTGLNTEAFF. In DNA, the CDR3 is TGCAGTGCTAGTTTCGGGACAGGGTTAAACACTGAAGCTTTCTTT.

The rearrangement joins TRBV5-1 to TRBJ2-3; D gene unclear. V was shortened by 4 bases and J by 3 bases, with 15 bases between the two germline ends. Germline V gene sequence: CDR1 SGHRS, CDR2 YFSETQ. There are 15 residues in the CDR3. The CDR3 nucleotides are TGCGCCAGCAGCACCGCCTCGGGCTCGACAGATACGCAGTATTTT. Protein product: CASSTASGSTDTQYF. Complete variable domain (other parts from reference TRBV5-1 and TRBJ2-3): KAGVTQTPRYLIKTRGQQVTLSCSPISGHRSVSWYQQTPGQGLQFLFEYFSETQRNKGNFPGRFSGRQFSNSRSEMNVSTLELGDSALYLCASSTASGSTDTQYFGPGTRLTVL.

The chain links TRBV10-3 to TRBJ2-1; TRBD2 might be the D (6 bases). V was pared by 10 bases and J by 4 bases, with 20 bases between. The CDR3 has 15 amino acids. The V gene's germline CDR1 is ENHRY and CDR2 SYGVKD. The DNA for the CDR3 is TGTGCCACCTCTCAAGGAGGGAACCTTTACAATGAGCAGTTCTTC. It specifies CATSQGGNLYNEQFF.

This clonotype was picked up a small number of times. V and J are TRBV3-1 and TRBJ2-2; 7 bases match TRBD2. The CDR3 runs 15 residues. CDR1 and CDR2 from the germline V gene are LGHDT and YNNKEL (reference sequence). After removal of 4 bases from V and 4 bases from J, the junction contained 6 bases not matched to a gene. CDR3 in amino acids: CASSPSGIRTGELFF. CDR3 in DNA: TGTGCCAGCAGCCCAAGCGGGATCCGCACCGGGGAGCTGTTTTTT.

This clonotype was detected only a few times. The chain joins TRBV7-9 to TRBJ2-1; D unclear. Trimming removed 1 base from V and 9 bases from J, with 16 bases in between. Germline V lookup: CDR1 SEHNR, CDR2 FQNEAQ (reference sequence). The CDR3 has 15 residues. CDR3: CASSLVSHSGGEQFF. The CDR3 region has the DNA TGTGCCAGCAGCTTAGTATCTCATTCCGGCGGTGAGCAGTTCTTC.

This chain uses TRBV6-5 with TRBJ2-5, with D maybe TRBD1 (7 bases). Trimming left V 0 bases short and J 7 bases short, with 12 bases between. The CDR3 runs to 14 residues. Germline V lookup: CDR1 MNHEY, CDR2 SVGAGI. The CDR3 DNA reads as TGTGCCAGCAGTTACTCTAGGGGGCGGGGGACCCAGTACTTC. It specifies CASSYSRGRGTQYF.